The next 4 T cell receptor beta chains were all read from a single sample in a study of radiation and T cells in renal cell carcinoma. Time point reported: blood 4 weeks post-SBRT, at nephrectomy. Indicated treatment: 15 Gy SBRT to primary tumor, nephrectomy 4 weeks later. Sequencing was performed with immunoSEQ multiplex PCR; in TCRdb, only in-frame clones are kept and a portion is missing. Of about 170,000 clones listed, approximately 90% are singletons. Here the sequenced sample was blood, taken from a patient whose treatment included radiotherapy and nephrectomy. The origin of the receptors is a woman in her forties or fifties with renal cell carcinoma.

Worth noting for this clone: The DNA is omitted, as the CDR3 cannot be located on it reliably, and the CDR3 follows TCRdb's listing. The chain couples TRBV27 to TRBJ2-3; the table's D call, TRBD1, was not checked against the DNA. With termini counted, the CDR3 has 16 amino acids. Germline CDR1 is MNHEY and CDR2 is SMNVEV (reference sequence). The CDR3 protein is CASSSSWDSKTDTQYF.

This chain's CDR3 is CASGLTGDNEQFF. CDR3 nucleotide sequence: TGTGCTAGTGGGTTGACAGGGGATAATGAGCAGTTCTTC. The chain carries TRBV12-5 and TRBJ2-1; 8 bases line up with TRBD1. V was pared by 6 bases and J by 7 bases, with 5 bases of the junction left unmatched. Per germline, CDR1 LGHNT and CDR2 FRNRAP. The CDR3 loop spans 13 amino acids.

CDR3 residues: CASSAVAGDSYEQYF. The CDR3 region has the DNA TGCGCCAGCAGTGCAGTAGCGGGGGACTCCTACGAGCAGTACTTC. The chain is built from TRBV10-2 and TRBJ2-7; 9 nucleotides align to TRBD2. Germline CDR1 is WSHSY and CDR2 is SAAADI. The CDR3 contains 15 residues. J was trimmed by 0 bases and V by 4 bases; bases with no gene match: 4.

The V and J genes are TRBV6-1 and TRBJ1-1; D might be TRBD1 (6 bases). V gave up 6 bases and J gave up 8 bases, with 10 bases separating them. The germline V gene encodes CDR1 MNHNS and CDR2 SASEGT. The CDR3 covers 11 residues. The CDR3: CASRPQGEAFF. CDR3 in DNA: TGTGCCAGCAGGCCCCAGGGGGAAGCTTTCTTT.